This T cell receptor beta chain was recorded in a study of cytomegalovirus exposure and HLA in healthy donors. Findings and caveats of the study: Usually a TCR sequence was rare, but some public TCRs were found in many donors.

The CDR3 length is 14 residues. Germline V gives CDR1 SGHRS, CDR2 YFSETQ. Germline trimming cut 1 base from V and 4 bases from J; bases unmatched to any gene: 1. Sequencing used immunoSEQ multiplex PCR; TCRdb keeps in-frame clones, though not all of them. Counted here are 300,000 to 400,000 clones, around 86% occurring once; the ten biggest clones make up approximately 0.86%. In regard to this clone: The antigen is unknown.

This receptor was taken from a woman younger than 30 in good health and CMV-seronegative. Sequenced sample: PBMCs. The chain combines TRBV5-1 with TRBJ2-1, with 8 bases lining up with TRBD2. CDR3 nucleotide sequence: TGCGCCAGCAGCTTGAGCGGGGGTTACAATGAGCAGTTCTTC. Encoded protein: CASSLSGGYNEQFF.